This paragraph covers one TCR beta chain sequence. The antigen it recognizes is unknown. Per-base qualities were not stored, and no clone one base away is much larger. The library was produced with the immunoSEQ multiplex PCR assay. As for the original processing: A statistical classification framework was developed to diagnose cytomegalovirus status using the catalog of TCR beta chain sequences. Not all clones reach the TCRdb copy of this immuneACCESS table, which keeps in-frame sequences only. Checked studies attribute under half of the gap to unresolved V genes and leave the rest unexplained. The V and J calls and clone size were taken over from that table, and D and trimming were inferred from the DNA. The sample yields roughly 62,000 clones; around 90% were counted once. 2.2% of the sample goes to the ten largest clones. The donors were included in the validation cohort of some 120 subjects, a group kept apart from the roughly 730-subject first cohort.

The sample originates from a study of cytomegalovirus exposure and HLA in healthy donors (dated by TCRdb to the late 2010s). As for the study more broadly: The 500 to 800 repertoires of the first cohort and the roughly 120 validation repertoires were produced on the same platform, according to a later analysis. A separate validation cohort of 100 to 150 different subjects was used in addition to the approximately 670-subject first cohort. To predict cytomegalovirus infection status, the study combined high-throughput TCR immunosequencing, statistical association of individual TCRs with disease status, and machine learning. The study aimed to test whether signatures of past pathogen exposure could be identified by cataloging public T cell receptors. On the study overall, not on this receptor specifically: The validation cohort had no HLA typing available for a later analysis, so co-occurrence within that cohort was assessed over all 120 or so repertoires. In both the original and validation cohorts, the classifier was reported to diagnose cytomegalovirus status with high specificity and sensitivity. The study listed 170 or so TCR beta chains as associated with cytomegalovirus. In vitro tests confirmed that a few of the cytomegalovirus-associated TCR beta chains recognize cytomegalovirus antigens. Across donors, most TCR sequences were observed very rarely, whereas some public TCRs were present in many individuals. The authors suggested that the approach could potentially be generalized to other disease states and immunological phenotypes. Subsequent analysis determined that TCRs grouped into clusters in the first cohort also showed a tendency toward co-occurrence across the 130 or so validation repertoires, and approximately 93% of cluster scores exceeded 0.

The source is a woman aged 25 to 39 in good health and CMV-seronegative. The sequencing input was PBMCs.

The nucleotides read TGTGCCAGCAGCAGGGACAGCACTGAAGCTTTCTTT. The translation is CASSRDSTEAFF. This receptor chain uses TRBV6-5 and TRBJ1-1; the central 7 bases match TRBD1. Trimming leaves V shorter by 6 bases and J shorter by 4 bases, with the junction holding 2 bases beyond the gene matches. The CDR3 holds 12 amino acids from the cysteine to the phenylalanine. CDR3 DNA only is kept here, 36 bases in frame from base 1. CDR1 and CDR2 were assigned from the germline V gene as MNHEY and SVGAGI.